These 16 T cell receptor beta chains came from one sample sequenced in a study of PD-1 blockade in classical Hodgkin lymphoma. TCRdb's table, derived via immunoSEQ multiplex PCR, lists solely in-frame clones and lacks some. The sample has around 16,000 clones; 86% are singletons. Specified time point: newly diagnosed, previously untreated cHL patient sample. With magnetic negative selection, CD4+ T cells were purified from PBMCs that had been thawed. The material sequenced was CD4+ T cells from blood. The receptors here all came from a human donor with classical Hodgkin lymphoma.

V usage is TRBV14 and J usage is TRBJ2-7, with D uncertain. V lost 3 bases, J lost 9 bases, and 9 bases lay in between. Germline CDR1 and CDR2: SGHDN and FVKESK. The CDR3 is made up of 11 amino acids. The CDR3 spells CASSHGMRQYF. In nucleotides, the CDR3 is TGTGCCAGCAGCCACGGTATGCGGCAGTACTTC.

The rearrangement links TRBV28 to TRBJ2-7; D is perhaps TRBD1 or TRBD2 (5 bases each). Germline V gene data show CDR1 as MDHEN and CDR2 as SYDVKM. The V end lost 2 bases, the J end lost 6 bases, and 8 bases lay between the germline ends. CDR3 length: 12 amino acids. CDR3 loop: CASSLQGREQYF. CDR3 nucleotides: TGTGCCAGCAGTTTACAGGGACGCGAGCAGTACTTC.

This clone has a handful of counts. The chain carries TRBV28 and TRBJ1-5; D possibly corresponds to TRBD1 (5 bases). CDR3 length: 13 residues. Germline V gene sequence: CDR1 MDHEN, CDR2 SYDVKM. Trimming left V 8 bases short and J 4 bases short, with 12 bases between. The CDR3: CASDGRGNQPQHF. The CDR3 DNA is TGTGCCAGCGATGGGAGGGGTAATCAGCCCCAGCATTTT.

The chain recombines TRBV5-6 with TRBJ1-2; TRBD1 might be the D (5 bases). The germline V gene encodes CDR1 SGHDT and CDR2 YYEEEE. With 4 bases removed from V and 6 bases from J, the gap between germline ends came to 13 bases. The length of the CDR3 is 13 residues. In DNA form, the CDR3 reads TGTGCCAGCAGCGTTCAGGGAGGGGATGGCTACACCTTC. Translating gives CASSVQGGDGYTF. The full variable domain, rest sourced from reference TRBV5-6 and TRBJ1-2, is DAGVTQSPTHLIKTRGQQVTLRCSPKSGHDTVSWYQQALGQGPQFIFQYYEEEERQRGNFPDRFSGHQFPNYSSELNVNALLLGDSALYLCASSVQGGDGYTFGSGTRLTVV.

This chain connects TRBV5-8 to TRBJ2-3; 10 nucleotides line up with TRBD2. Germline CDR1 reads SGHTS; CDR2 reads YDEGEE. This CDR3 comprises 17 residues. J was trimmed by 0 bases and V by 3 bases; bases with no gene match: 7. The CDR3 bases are TGTGCCAGCAGCTACCACCCGGGACTAGCGAGCACAGATACGCAGTATTTT. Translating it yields CASSYHPGLASTDTQYF.

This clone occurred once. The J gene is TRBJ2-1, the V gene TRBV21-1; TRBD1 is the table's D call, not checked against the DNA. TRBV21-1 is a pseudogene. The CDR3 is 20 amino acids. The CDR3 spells CASSKGGQGKTKREWSEQFF. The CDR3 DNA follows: TGTGCCAGCAGCAAAGGGGGACAGGGGAAGACTAAGCGGGAGTGGTCTGAGCAGTTCTTC.

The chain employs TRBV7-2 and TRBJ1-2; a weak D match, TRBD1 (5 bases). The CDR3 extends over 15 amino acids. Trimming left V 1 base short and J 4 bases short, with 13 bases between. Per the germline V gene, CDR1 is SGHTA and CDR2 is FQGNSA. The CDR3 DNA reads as TGTGCCAGCAGCTTAGTACAACTGGGGGGCTATGGCTACACCTTC. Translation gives CASSLVQLGGYGYTF.

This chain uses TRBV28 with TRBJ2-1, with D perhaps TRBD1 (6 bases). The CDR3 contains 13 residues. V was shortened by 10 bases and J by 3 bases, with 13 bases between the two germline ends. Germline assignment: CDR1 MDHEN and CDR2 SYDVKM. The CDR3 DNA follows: TGTGCCACCCTGGACAGCCTCTACAATGAGCAGTTCTTC. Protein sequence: CATLDSLYNEQFF.

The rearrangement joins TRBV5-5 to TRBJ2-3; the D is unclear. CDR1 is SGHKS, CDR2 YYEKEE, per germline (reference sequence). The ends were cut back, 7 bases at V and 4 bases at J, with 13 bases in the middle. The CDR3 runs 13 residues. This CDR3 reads CASAMRFSDTQYF. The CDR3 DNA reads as TGTGCCAGCGCCATGAGGTTCTCAGATACGCAGTATTTT.

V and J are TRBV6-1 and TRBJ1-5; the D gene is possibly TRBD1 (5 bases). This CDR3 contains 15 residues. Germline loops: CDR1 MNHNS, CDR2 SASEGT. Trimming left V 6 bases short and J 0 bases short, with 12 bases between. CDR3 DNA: TGTGCCAGCAGGGACATCAAAACTAGCAATCAGCCCCAGCATTTT. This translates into CASRDIKTSNQPQHF.

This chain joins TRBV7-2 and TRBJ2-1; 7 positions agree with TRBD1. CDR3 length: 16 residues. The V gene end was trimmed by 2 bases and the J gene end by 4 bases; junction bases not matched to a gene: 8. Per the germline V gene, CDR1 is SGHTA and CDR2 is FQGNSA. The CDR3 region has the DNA TGTGCCAGCAGCTTATTCATCGGGACAGCATACAATGAGCAGTTCTTC. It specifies CASSLFIGTAYNEQFF.

CDR3 in DNA: TGTGCCAGCAGCTTGGTGGGCAGCAATCAGCCCCAGCATTTT. This codes for CASSLVGSNQPQHF. The chain uses TRBV5-4 and TRBJ1-5; D uncertain. Germline V gene data show CDR1 as SGHNT and CDR2 as YYREEE (reference sequence). Between the trimmed V and J ends, which lost 0 bases and 1 base, there was a span of 5 bases. This CDR3 has 14 residues.

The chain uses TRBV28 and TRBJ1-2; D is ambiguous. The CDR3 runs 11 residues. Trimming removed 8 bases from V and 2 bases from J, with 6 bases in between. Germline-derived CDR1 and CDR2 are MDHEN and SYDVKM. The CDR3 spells CASGENYGYTF. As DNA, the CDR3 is TGTGCCAGCGGAGAAAACTATGGCTACACCTTC.

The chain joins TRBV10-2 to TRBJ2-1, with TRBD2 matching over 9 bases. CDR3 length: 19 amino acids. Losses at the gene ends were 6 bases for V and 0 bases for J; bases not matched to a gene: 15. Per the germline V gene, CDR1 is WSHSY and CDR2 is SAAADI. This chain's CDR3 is CASRGGGSGSPGSYNEQFF. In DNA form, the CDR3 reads TGCGCCAGCAGGGGCGGCGGTAGCGGGAGCCCCGGCTCCTACAATGAGCAGTTCTTC.

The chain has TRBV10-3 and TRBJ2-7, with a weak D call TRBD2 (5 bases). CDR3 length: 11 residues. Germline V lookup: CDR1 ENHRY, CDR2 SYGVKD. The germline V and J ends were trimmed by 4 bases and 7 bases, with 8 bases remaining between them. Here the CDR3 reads CAISGGSEQYF. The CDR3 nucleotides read TGTGCCATCAGTGGTGGGAGTGAGCAGTACTTC.

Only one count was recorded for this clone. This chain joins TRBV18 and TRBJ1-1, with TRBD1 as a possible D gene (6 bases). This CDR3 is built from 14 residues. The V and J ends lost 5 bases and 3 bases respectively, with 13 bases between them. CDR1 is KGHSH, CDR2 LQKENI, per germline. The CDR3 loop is CASSSLGGDTEAFF. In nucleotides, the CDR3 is TGTGCCAGCTCATCCCTAGGGGGAGACACTGAAGCTTTCTTT.